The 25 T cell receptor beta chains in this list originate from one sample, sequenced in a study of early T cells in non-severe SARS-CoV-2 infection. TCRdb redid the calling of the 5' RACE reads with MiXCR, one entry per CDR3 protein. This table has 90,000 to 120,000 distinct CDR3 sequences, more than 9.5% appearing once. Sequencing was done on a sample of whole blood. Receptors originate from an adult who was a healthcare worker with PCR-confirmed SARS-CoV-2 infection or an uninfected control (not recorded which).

The CDR3 coding sequence is TGTGCCAGCAGTGTTTGGGGGAGAAGCAATCAGCCCCAGCATTTT. Translated, it gives CASSVWGRSNQPQHF. J is TRBJ1-5 and V is TRBV2; D is perhaps TRBD1 (5 bases). Trimming shortened V by 4 bases and J by 1 base, and 11 bases separated the two germline ends. The CDR3 is 15 amino acids. The V gene's germline CDR1 is SNHLY and CDR2 FYNNEI.

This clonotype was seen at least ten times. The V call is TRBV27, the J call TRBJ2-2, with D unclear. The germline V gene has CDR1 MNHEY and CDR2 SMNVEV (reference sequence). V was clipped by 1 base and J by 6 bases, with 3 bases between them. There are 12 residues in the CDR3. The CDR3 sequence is CASSLFPGELFF. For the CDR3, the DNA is TGTGCCAGCAGTTTATTCCCCGGGGAGCTGTTTTTT.

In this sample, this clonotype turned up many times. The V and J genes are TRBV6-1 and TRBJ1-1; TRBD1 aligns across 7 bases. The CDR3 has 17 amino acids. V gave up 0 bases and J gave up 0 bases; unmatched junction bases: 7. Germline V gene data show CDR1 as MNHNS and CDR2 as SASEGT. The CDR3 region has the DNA TGTGCCAGCAGTGAAGCGGCAGGGGGGATGATGAACACTGAAGCTTTCTTT. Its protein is CASSEAAGGMMNTEAFF.

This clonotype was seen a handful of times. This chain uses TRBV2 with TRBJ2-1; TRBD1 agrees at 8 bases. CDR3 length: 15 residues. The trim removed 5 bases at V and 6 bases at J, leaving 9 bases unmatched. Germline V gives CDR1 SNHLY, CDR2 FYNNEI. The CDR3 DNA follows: TGTGCCAGCAGTCAAGACAGGGGATACGGCAATGAGCAGTTCTTC. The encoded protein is CASSQDRGYGNEQFF.

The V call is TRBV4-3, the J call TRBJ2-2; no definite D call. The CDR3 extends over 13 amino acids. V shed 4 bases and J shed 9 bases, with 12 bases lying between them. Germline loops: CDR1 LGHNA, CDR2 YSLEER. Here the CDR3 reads CASSRAPNRELFF. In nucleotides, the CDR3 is TGCGCCAGCAGCCGGGCCCCAAATCGGGAGCTGTTTTTT.

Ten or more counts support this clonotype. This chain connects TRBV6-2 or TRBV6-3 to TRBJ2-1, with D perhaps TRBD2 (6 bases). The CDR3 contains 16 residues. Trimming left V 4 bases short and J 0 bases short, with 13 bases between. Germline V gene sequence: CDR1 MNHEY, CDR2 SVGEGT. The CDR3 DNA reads TGTGCCAGCAGTTCGGAGGGTAAGCGCTCCTACAATGAGCAGTTCTTC. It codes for CASSSEGKRSYNEQFF.

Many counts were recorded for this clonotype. CDR3 in amino acids: CASSSDPRRAGPKETQYF. DNA for the CDR3: TGTGCCAGCAGTTCCGACCCTCGGAGGGCAGGGCCGAAGGAGACCCAGTACTTC. The chain has TRBV6-2 or TRBV6-3 and TRBJ2-5; possibly TRBD2 for D (6 bases). The CDR3 has 18 amino acids. Looked up from germline, CDR1 is MNHEY and CDR2 is SVGEGT. V shed 4 bases and J shed 5 bases, with 26 bases lying between them.

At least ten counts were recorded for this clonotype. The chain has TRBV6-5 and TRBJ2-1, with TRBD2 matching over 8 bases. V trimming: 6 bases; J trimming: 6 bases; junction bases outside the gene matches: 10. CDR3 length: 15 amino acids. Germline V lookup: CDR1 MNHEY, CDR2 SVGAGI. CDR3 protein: CASSRTGTRFNEQFF. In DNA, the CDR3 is TGTGCCAGCAGCCGAACCGGGACTAGATTCAATGAGCAGTTCTTC.

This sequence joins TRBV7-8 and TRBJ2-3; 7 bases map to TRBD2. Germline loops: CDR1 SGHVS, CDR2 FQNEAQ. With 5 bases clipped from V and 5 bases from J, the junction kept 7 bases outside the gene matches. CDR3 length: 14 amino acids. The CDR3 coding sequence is TGTGCCAGCAGCCCTAGCGGTGGTATAGATACGCAGTATTTT. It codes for CASSPSGGIDTQYF.

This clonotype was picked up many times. This chain's CDR3 is CASSLNRGQSYEQYF. CDR3 sequence (DNA): TGTGCCAGCAGTTTAAACCGGGGGCAATCCTACGAGCAGTACTTC. The V gene is TRBV12-3 or TRBV12-4, the J gene TRBJ2-7, with D perhaps TRBD1 or TRBD2 (6 bases each). There are 15 residues in the CDR3. V was clipped by 2 bases and J by 1 base, with 12 bases between them.

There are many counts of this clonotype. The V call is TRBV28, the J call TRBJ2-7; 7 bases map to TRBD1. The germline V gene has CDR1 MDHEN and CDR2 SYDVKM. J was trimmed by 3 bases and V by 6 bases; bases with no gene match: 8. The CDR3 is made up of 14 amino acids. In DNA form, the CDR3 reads TGTGCCAGCAGCCCGGGAACAGGGGACTACGAGCAGTACTTC. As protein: CASSPGTGDYEQYF.

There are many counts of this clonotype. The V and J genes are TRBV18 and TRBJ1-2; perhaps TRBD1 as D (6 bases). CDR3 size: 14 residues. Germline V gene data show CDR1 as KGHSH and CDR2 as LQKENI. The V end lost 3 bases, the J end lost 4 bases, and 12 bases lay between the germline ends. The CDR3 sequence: CASSPVQGSYGYTF. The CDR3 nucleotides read TGTGCCAGCTCACCGGTCCAGGGGTCCTATGGCTACACCTTC.

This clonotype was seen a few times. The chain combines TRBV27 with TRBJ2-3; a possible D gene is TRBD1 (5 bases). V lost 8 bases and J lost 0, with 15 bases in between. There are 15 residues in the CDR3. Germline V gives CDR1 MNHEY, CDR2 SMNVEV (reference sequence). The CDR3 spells CASGPYRLSTDTQYF. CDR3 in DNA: TGTGCCAGCGGACCGTACAGGCTTAGCACAGATACGCAGTATTTT.

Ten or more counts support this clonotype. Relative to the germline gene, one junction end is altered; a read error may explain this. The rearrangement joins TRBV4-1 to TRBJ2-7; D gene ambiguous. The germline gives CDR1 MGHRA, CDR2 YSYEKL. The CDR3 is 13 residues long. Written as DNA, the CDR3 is TGCGCCAGCAGCCAGTCTTACTCCTCCGAGCAGTACTTC. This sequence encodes CASSQSYSSEQYF.

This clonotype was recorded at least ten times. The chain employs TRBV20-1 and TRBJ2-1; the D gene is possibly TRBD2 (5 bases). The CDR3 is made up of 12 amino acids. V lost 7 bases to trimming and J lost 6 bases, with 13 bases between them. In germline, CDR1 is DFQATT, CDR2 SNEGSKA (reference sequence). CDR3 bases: TGCAGTGAAAGGACTTTCTCCAATGAGCAGTTCTTC. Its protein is CSERTFSNEQFF.

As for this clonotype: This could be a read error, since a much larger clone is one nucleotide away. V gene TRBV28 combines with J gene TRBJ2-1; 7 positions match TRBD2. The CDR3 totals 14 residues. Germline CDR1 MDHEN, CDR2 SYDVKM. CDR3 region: CVTRIVRGYNEQFF. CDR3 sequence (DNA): TGTGTCACCCGGATTGTGCGGGGGTACAATGAGCAGTTCTTC.

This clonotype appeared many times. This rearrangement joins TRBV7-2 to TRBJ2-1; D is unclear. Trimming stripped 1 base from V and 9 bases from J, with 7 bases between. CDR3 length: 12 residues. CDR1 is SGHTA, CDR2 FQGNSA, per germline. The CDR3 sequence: CASSLELGEQFF. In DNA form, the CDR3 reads TGTGCCAGCAGCTTAGAGCTGGGTGAGCAGTTCTTC.

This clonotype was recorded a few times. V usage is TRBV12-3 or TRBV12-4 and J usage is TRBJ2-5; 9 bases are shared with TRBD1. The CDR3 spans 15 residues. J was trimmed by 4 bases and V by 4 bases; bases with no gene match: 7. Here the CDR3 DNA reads TGTGCCAGCAGTTCCGGGACAGGGAGCGGAGAGACCCAGTACTTC. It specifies CASSSGTGSGETQYF.

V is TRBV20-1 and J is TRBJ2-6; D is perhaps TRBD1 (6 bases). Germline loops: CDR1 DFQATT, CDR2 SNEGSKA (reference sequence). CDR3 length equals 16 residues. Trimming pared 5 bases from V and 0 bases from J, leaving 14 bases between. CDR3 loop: CSAARQVPSGANVLTF. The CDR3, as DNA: TGCAGTGCTGCGAGACAGGTTCCCTCTGGGGCCAACGTCCTGACTTTC.

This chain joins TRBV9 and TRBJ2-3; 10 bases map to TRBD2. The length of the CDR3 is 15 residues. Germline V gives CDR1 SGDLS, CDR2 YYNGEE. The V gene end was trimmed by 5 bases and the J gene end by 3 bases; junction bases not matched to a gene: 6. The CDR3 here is CASSASGRETDTQYF. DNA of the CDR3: TGTGCCAGCAGTGCTAGCGGGAGAGAAACAGATACGCAGTATTTT.

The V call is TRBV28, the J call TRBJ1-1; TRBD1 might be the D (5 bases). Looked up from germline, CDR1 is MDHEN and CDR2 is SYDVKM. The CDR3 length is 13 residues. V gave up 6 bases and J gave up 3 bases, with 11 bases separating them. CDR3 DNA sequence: TGTGCCAGCAGACCCAGGGAGGACACTGAAGCTTTCTTT. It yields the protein CASRPREDTEAFF.

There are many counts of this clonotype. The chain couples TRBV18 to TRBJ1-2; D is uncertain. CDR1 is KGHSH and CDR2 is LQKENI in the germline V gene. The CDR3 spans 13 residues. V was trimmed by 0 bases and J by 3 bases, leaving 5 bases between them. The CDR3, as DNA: TGTGCCAGCTCACCACCTGGGGACTATGGCTACACCTTC. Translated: CASSPPGDYGYTF.

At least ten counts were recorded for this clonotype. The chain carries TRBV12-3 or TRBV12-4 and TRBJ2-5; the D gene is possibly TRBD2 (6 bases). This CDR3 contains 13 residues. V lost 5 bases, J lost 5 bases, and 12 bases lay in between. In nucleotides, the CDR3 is TGTGCCAGCAGTCCTAGCGACTTGGAGACCCAGTACTTC. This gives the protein CASSPSDLETQYF.

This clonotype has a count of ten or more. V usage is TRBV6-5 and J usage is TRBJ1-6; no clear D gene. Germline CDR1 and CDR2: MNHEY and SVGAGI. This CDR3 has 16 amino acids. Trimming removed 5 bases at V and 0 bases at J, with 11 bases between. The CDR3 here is CASSPGVSSYNSPLHF. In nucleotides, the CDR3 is TGTGCCAGCAGTCCCGGGGTCAGCTCCTATAATTCACCCCTCCACTTT.

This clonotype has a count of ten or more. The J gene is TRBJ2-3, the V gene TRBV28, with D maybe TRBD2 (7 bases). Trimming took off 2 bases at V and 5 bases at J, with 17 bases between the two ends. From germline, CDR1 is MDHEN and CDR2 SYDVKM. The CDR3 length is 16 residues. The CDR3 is CASSLNLGGRGDTQYF. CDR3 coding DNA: TGTGCCAGCAGTTTAAATCTCGGGGGGCGAGGAGATACGCAGTATTTT.